These 28 T cell receptor beta chains were sequenced from one sample in a study of T cell responses to AZD1222 COVID-19 vaccine. TCRdb's table, derived via immunoSEQ multiplex PCR, lists solely in-frame clones and lacks some. The table has 70,000 to 80,000 clones, around 81% seen once; the top ten hold around 48%. Source: peripheral blood, taken 28 days after the second AZD1222 dose. These receptors originate from an adult who received the AZD1222 COVID-19 vaccine.

This chain links TRBV19 with TRBJ2-7; TRBD2 agrees at 9 bases. CDR3 size: 17 residues. V lost 5 bases to trimming and J lost 4 bases; unmatched junction nucleotides: 15. The germline gives CDR1 LNHDA, CDR2 SQIVND (reference sequence). CDR3 region: CASSGDSVSSGTYEQYF. CDR3 bases: TGTGCCAGTAGTGGGGACTCGGTGTCTAGCGGGACATACGAGCAGTACTTC. The entire variable domain, with the rest obtained from reference TRBV19 and TRBJ2-7, is as follows: DGGITQSPKYLFRKEGQNVTLSCEQNLNHDAMYWYRQDPGQGLRLIYYSQIVNDFQKGDIAEGYSVSREKKESFPLTVTSAQKNPTAFYLCASSGDSVSSGTYEQYFGPGTRLTVT.

The V call is TRBV15, the J call TRBJ1-4; TRBD1 is a possible D gene (6 bases). Trimming took 0 bases from V and 7 from J, leaving 21 bases between them. CDR3 length equals 18 residues. Germline V lookup: CDR1 LNHNV, CDR2 YYDKDF (reference sequence). The CDR3 bases are TGTGCCACCAGCAGAGATTCGACAGGCTTCGTCGTCGGTGAAAAACTGTTTTTT. Translated: CATSRDSTGFVVGEKLFF. Filled out from reference TRBV15 and TRBJ1-4, the complete variable domain reads DAMVIQNPRYQVTQFGKPVTLSCSQTLNHNVMYWYQQKSSQAPKLLFHYYDKDFNNEADTPDNFQSRRPNTSFCFLDIRSPGLGDTAMYLCATSRDSTGFVVGEKLFFGSGTQLSVL.

The chain joins TRBV3-1 (or the pseudogene TRBV3-2) to TRBJ2-1, with 9 positions matching TRBD2. The germline V gene encodes CDR1 LGHDT and CDR2 YNNKEL (reference sequence). Trimming at V came to 5 bases and at J to 9 bases, leaving 11 bases not matched to a gene. The CDR3 is 15 residues long. CDR3 amino acids: CASSEGAGGGSEQFF. CDR3 nucleotides: TGTGCCAGCAGCGAAGGGGCGGGAGGGGGGAGTGAGCAGTTCTTC.

The chain carries TRBV6-5 and TRBJ1-3; D is uncertain. CDR3 size: 13 residues. Trimming cost V 0 bases and J 4 bases, with 4 bases left between them. Germline V gene sequence: CDR1 MNHEY, CDR2 SVGAGI. DNA of the CDR3: TGTGCCAGCAGTTACTCGGCCGGAAACACCATATATTTT. Amino acid sequence: CASSYSAGNTIYF.

V and J are TRBV7-2 and TRBJ2-1, with TRBD2 matching 11 bases. This CDR3 spans 15 amino acids. V trimming: 1 base; J trimming: 7 bases; junction bases outside the gene matches: 3. Germline CDR1 SGHTA, CDR2 FQGNSA. The CDR3 reads CASSLVAGGPNEQFF. Written as DNA, the CDR3 is TGTGCCAGCAGCTTAGTAGCGGGGGGGCCTAATGAGCAGTTCTTC.

The rearrangement links TRBV3-1 (or the pseudogene TRBV3-2) to TRBJ1-5; D is perhaps TRBD1 (5 bases). The CDR3 has 16 amino acids. The V gene's germline CDR1 is LGHDT and CDR2 YNNKEL (reference sequence). V lost 0 bases and J 7 bases, leaving 16 bases between the germline ends. The CDR3 loop reads CASSQDSTGGEQPQHF. As DNA, the CDR3 is TGTGCCAGCAGCCAAGATTCCACCGGAGGGGAACAGCCCCAGCATTTT.

This chain joins TRBV5-8 and TRBJ1-3; D unresolved. Germline V gene data show CDR1 as SGHTS and CDR2 as YDEGEE. The CDR3 is 15 amino acids. Trimming stripped 4 bases from V and 0 bases from J, with 11 bases between. The DNA for the CDR3 is TGTGCCAGCAGCGTCGGACGGAACTCTGGAAACACCATATATTTT. Translated, it gives CASSVGRNSGNTIYF.

The gene calls are TRBV18 and TRBJ2-6; 7 bases agree with TRBD1. Looked up from germline, CDR1 is KGHSH and CDR2 is LQKENI. V shed 6 bases, J shed 0 bases, and the junction held 5 bases outside the gene matches. This CDR3 is built from 16 residues. CDR3 sequence: CASSGQFDSGANVLTF. CDR3 bases: TGTGCCAGCTCGGGACAGTTTGACTCTGGGGCCAACGTCCTGACTTTC. Full variable domain (outside the CDR3, taken from reference TRBV18 and TRBJ2-6): NAGVMQNPRHLVRRRGQEARLRCSPMKGHSHVYWYRQLPEEGLKFMVYLQKENIIDESGMPKERFSAEFPKEGPSILRIQQVVRGDSAAYFCASSGQFDSGANVLTFGAGSRLTVL.

The chain joins TRBV6-5 to TRBJ2-1, with 7 bases fitting TRBD2. Germline CDR1 and CDR2: MNHEY and SVGAGI. The ends lost 8 bases at V and 0 bases at J; junction bases unmatched: 7. The CDR3 is made up of 15 amino acids. CDR3 region: CASGLRGDSYNEQFF. CDR3 bases: TGTGCCAGCGGGCTTCGGGGGGACTCCTACAATGAGCAGTTCTTC.

This clone was detected a few times. V gene TRBV24-1 combines with J gene TRBJ2-2; TRBD2 agrees at 12 bases. Trimming at V came to 5 bases and at J to 5 bases, leaving 2 bases not matched to a gene. The V gene's germline CDR1 is KGHDR and CDR2 SFDVKD. This CDR3 has 15 amino acids. The CDR3 loop reads CATSGLAGGTGELFF. DNA for the CDR3: TGTGCCACCAGTGGCCTAGCGGGAGGGACCGGGGAGCTGTTTTTT.

This chain uses TRBV7-9 with TRBJ1-1; 10 nucleotides align to TRBD1. The CDR3 contains 19 residues. Germline-derived CDR1 and CDR2 are SEHNR and FQNEAQ (reference sequence). V trimming: 5 bases; J trimming: 4 bases; junction bases outside the gene matches: 19. DNA for the CDR3: TGTGCCAGCAGCCCAAGGGCGGGACAGGGGATGGGGTCCGGCACTGAAGCTTTCTTT. Residues: CASSPRAGQGMGSGTEAFF.

The chain uses TRBV29-1 and TRBJ2-3; D might be TRBD1 or TRBD2, each matching 5 bases. This CDR3 is 13 amino acids long. CDR1 is SQVTM and CDR2 is ANQGSEA in the germline V gene. V lost 4 bases and J 2 bases, leaving 10 bases between the germline ends. The chain's CDR3 is CSVAGGTTDTQYF. The CDR3 coding sequence is TGCAGCGTTGCTGGGGGAACCACAGATACGCAGTATTTT.

V gene TRBV30 combines with J gene TRBJ2-7, with 9 bases aligning to TRBD2. Germline CDR1 and CDR2: GTSNPN and SVGIG (reference sequence). The CDR3 loop spans 16 amino acids. V trimming: 2 bases; J trimming: 2 bases; junction bases outside the gene matches: 10. CDR3 loop: CAWSRLGVAGAYEQYF. DNA of the CDR3: TGTGCCTGGAGTCGCCTGGGAGTAGCGGGAGCCTACGAGCAGTACTTC. The full variable domain, with the rest looked up from reference TRBV30 and TRBJ2-7, is SQTIHQWPATLVQPVGSPLSLECTVEGTSNPNLYWYRQAAGRGLQLLFYSVGIGQISSEVPQNLSASRPQDRQFILSSKKLLLSDSGFYLCAWSRLGVAGAYEQYFGPGTRLTVT.

The gene calls are TRBV18 and TRBJ1-1, with D unclear. V was clipped by 2 bases and J by 1 base, with 11 bases between them. Germline-derived CDR1 and CDR2 are KGHSH and LQKENI. The CDR3 contains 15 residues. CDR3 in amino acids: CASSPDRRENTEAFF. CDR3 sequence (DNA): TGTGCCAGCTCACCAGATAGACGGGAGAACACTGAAGCTTTCTTT.

The chain is built from TRBV12-3 or TRBV12-4 and TRBJ2-1; D unresolved. V lost 5 bases, J lost 4 bases, and 3 bases lay in between. The CDR3 is made up of 11 amino acids. The CDR3 nucleotides are TGTGCCAGCAGTATGTACAATGAGCAGTTCTTC. It specifies CASSMYNEQFF.

The J gene is TRBJ2-7, the V gene TRBV28, with 8 positions matching TRBD1. This CDR3 is built from 16 residues. The V segment lost 2 bases and the J segment 1 base; nucleotides outside the gene matches: 7. CDR1 is MDHEN, CDR2 SYDVKM, per germline. The CDR3 nucleotides read TGTGCCAGCAGTTTAGCCACAGGGGGGATGTCCTACGAGCAGTACTTC. Translated, it gives CASSLATGGMSYEQYF. The whole variable domain, filled in from reference TRBV28 and TRBJ2-7, reads DVKVTQSSRYLVKRTGEKVFLECVQDMDHENMFWYRQDPGLGLRLIYFSYDVKMKEKGDIPEGYSVSREKKERFSLILESASTNQTSMYLCASSLATGGMSYEQYFGPGTRLTVT.

The gene calls are TRBV18 and TRBJ2-7; 11 bases match TRBD1. CDR1 is KGHSH, CDR2 LQKENI, per germline. V lost 3 bases, J lost 5 bases, and 6 bases stayed unmatched. CDR3 length equals 15 residues. The CDR3 is CASSPYGTGGNEQYF. CDR3 nucleotide sequence: TGTGCCAGCTCACCCTACGGGACAGGGGGGAACGAGCAGTACTTC.

The V call is TRBV7-2, the J call TRBJ2-7; 8 nucleotides line up with TRBD2. V trimming: 2 bases; J trimming: 8 bases; junction bases outside the gene matches: 5. The CDR3 totals 13 residues. From germline, CDR1 is SGHTA and CDR2 FQGNSA. The CDR3 loop reads CASSLHLAGQQYF. CDR3 DNA sequence: TGTGCCAGCAGCTTACATTTAGCGGGGCAGCAGTACTTC.

Relative to its sample, this clone is medium-sized. The chain couples TRBV7-7 to TRBJ2-2, with D perhaps TRBD1 (5 bases). The CDR3 runs to 13 residues. The V gene lost 1 base and the J gene lost 6 bases, with 6 bases spanning the gap. CDR1 and CDR2 (germline): SSHAT, FNYEAQ (reference sequence). This CDR3 reads CASSLEGPGELFF. DNA of the CDR3: TGTGCCAGCAGCTTAGAGGGGCCCGGGGAGCTGTTTTTT.

The rearrangement links TRBV24-1 to TRBJ2-1; the match to TRBD2 covers 10 bases. The trim removed 0 bases at V and 11 bases at J, leaving 18 bases unmatched. CDR1 is KGHDR and CDR2 is SFDVKD in the germline V gene. This CDR3 is built from 19 residues. CDR3 protein: CATSDLPLAGATTMSKQFF. In DNA form, the CDR3 reads TGTGCCACCAGTGATTTGCCCCTAGCGGGAGCGACTACAATGAGCAAGCAGTTCTTC.

The V call is TRBV25-1, the J call TRBJ1-4, with no clear D. Germline V lookup: CDR1 MGHDK, CDR2 SYGVNS. This CDR3 has 14 amino acids. V gave up 3 bases and J gave up 7 bases, with 12 bases separating them. Here the CDR3 reads CASSEDPTGEKLFF. DNA for the CDR3: TGTGCCAGCAGTGAGGACCCTACTGGTGAAAAACTGTTTTTT. Full variable domain (rest looked up from reference TRBV25-1 and TRBJ1-4): EADIYQTPRYLVIGTGKKITLECSQTMGHDKMYWYQQDPGMELHLIHYSYGVNSTEKGDLSSESTVSRIRTEHFPLTLESARPSHTSQYLCASSEDPTGEKLFFGSGTQLSVL.

This sequence joins TRBV25-1 and TRBJ1-6; 8 bases agree with TRBD1. The CDR3 runs to 14 residues. Germline trimming cut 4 bases from V and 9 bases from J; bases unmatched to any gene: 5. Germline V gene lookup returns CDR1 MGHDK and CDR2 SYGVNS. The CDR3 reads CASSVTGVGSPLHF. CDR3 DNA: TGTGCCAGCAGTGTGACAGGGGTGGGTTCACCCCTCCACTTT.

The chain couples TRBV27 to TRBJ1-2; possible D gene TRBD1, 5 bases. Trimming pared 6 bases from V and 3 bases from J, leaving 23 bases between. Germline CDR1 reads MNHEY; CDR2 reads SMNVEV (reference sequence). The CDR3 has 17 amino acids. CDR3 loop: CASRVWPPVGTDYGYTF. CDR3 DNA sequence: TGTGCCAGCAGAGTTTGGCCCCCAGTTGGGACGGACTATGGCTACACCTTC.

The J gene is TRBJ2-5, the V gene TRBV15; D ambiguous. Germline CDR1 reads LNHNV; CDR2 reads YYDKDF (reference sequence). V dropped 8 bases and J dropped 7 bases, with 14 bases sitting between them. The CDR3 runs 12 residues. CDR3 protein: CATQAYVGTQYF. CDR3 DNA: TGTGCCACCCAGGCCTACGTCGGGACCCAGTACTTC.

The gene calls are TRBV30 and TRBJ2-2, with 9 bases aligning to TRBD1. The CDR3 contains 15 residues. Germline values: CDR1 GTSNPN, CDR2 SVGIG (reference sequence). Losses at the gene ends were 2 bases for V and 6 bases for J; bases not matched to a gene: 7. The CDR3, as DNA: TGTGCCTGGAGTAGGGGACAGGGAACGGCCGGGGAGCTGTTTTTT. Translation: CAWSRGQGTAGELFF.

The CDR3, as DNA: TGTGCCAGCAGCGTAGAGGACAGGGGCGGCTCACCCCTCCACTTT. It is translated as CASSVEDRGGSPLHF. The chain links TRBV9 to TRBJ1-6; 9 bases are a match to TRBD1. This CDR3 has 15 amino acids. Germline values: CDR1 SGDLS, CDR2 YYNGEE. The trim removed 0 bases at V and 10 bases at J, leaving 5 bases unmatched.

The J gene is TRBJ2-7, the V gene TRBV28; the match to TRBD2 covers 9 bases. The trim removed 7 bases at V and 2 bases at J, leaving 12 bases unmatched. Germline CDR1 is MDHEN and CDR2 is SYDVKM. This CDR3 has 16 residues. The CDR3 loop is CASITGASGRTYEQYF. The CDR3 DNA reads as TGTGCCAGCATCACAGGCGCAAGCGGGAGGACCTACGAGCAGTACTTC.

The rearrangement uses TRBV19 and TRBJ2-7, with D perhaps TRBD1 (6 bases). Germline CDR1 and CDR2: LNHDA and SQIVND (reference sequence). V lost 6 bases to trimming and J lost 3 bases, with 12 bases between them. This CDR3 has 13 amino acids. The CDR3, as DNA: TGTGCCAGTAGCCGGACAGCCTACTACGAGCAGTACTTC. This translates into CASSRTAYYEQYF.